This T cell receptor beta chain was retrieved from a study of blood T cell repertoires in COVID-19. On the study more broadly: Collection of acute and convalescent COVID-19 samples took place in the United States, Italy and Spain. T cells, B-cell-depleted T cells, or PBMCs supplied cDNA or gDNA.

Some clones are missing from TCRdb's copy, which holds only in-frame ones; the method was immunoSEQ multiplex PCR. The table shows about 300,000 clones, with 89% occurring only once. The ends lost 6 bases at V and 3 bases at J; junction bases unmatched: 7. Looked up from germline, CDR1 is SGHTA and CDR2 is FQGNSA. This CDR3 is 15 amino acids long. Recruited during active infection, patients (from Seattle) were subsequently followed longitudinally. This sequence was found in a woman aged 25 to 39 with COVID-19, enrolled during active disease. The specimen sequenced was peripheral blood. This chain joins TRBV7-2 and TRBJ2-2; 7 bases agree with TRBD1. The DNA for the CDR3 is TGTGCCAGCAGAGAGGGACAGCCCGACACCGGGGAGCTGTTTTTT. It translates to CASREGQPDTGELFF.